The source of this T cell receptor beta chain is a study of OX40 agonist ivuxolimab in advanced cancers. The overall study: One hepatocellular carcinoma and a couple of cutaneous melanoma patients partially responded.

Assay: immunoSEQ multiplex PCR; the TCRdb copy retains only in-frame clones and omits some. This sample yields about 40,000 clones, of which around 92% are seen a single time; roughly 9.8% belongs to the top ten. Samples of blood were obtained at baseline, on cycle 4 day 1, and on cycle 7 day 1. Concerning this clone: The antigen is unknown.

Germline CDR1 SGHRS, CDR2 YFSETQ. V trimming: 4 bases; J trimming: 0 bases; junction bases outside the gene matches: 20. The CDR3 has 20 residues. Study-wide results and limits: Among T cells, CD8+ cells averaged more expanded clones than CD4+ cells.

The material sequenced was CD4+ or CD8+ T cells sorted from blood, taken in a trial of the OX40 agonist ivuxolimab. The chain is built from TRBV5-1 and TRBJ1-1; 8 nucleotides match TRBD1. The TCR comes from an adult with an advanced solid tumor such as melanoma, head and neck, liver or kidney cancer. CDR3: CASSPILSGTGLNMNTEAFF. CDR3 in DNA: TGCGCCAGCAGCCCGATACTTTCGGGGACAGGCCTAAACATGAACACTGAAGCTTTCTTT.